This passage covers 32 T cell receptor beta chains from one sample sequenced in a study of blood T cell repertoires in COVID-19. Sequencing was performed with immunoSEQ multiplex PCR; in TCRdb, only in-frame clones are kept and a portion is missing. This sample has roughly 250,000 clones, with roughly 85% found just once. The specimen was PBMCs or T cells enriched from blood (not recorded which). Receptors were obtained from a woman in her forties or fifties who had recovered from COVID-19.

The gene calls are TRBV10-3 and TRBJ2-2; 10 nucleotides align to TRBD1. The germline V gene has CDR1 ENHRY and CDR2 SYGVKD. CDR3 length: 20 amino acids. J lost 6 bases, V lost 6 bases, and 22 bases had no gene match. The CDR3 DNA reads as TGTGCCATCAGCCCTCCCCCGGGACAGGGGTGGCTCGTTAATCCCGGGGAGCTGTTTTTT. As protein: CAISPPPGQGWLVNPGELFF.

This clone has a single count. The genes are TRBV5-8 and TRBJ2-7; possible D gene TRBD1, 5 bases. V was trimmed by 4 bases and J by 3 bases, leaving 11 bases between them. The CDR3 loop spans 13 amino acids. Germline CDR1 is SGHTS and CDR2 is YDEGEE. Here the CDR3 reads CASSLIRGYEQYF. The CDR3 DNA follows: TGTGCCAGCAGCCTCATTAGGGGCTACGAGCAGTACTTC.

The rearrangement joins TRBV28 to TRBJ1-2; TRBD1 matches 9 bases. The V and J ends lost 5 bases and 4 bases, in that order; junction bases with no gene match: 8. The CDR3 loop spans 15 amino acids. Germline-derived CDR1 and CDR2 are MDHEN and SYDVKM. The CDR3, as DNA: TGTGCCAGCAGTGCAACAGGGGGCCGGCTCTATGGCTACACCTTC. Translation: CASSATGGRLYGYTF.

The V and J genes are TRBV6-7 and TRBJ2-1, with D possibly matching TRBD1 (6 bases). TRBV6-7 is flagged as an ORF with uncertain function. The CDR3 length is 17 residues. Trimming took 0 bases from V and 2 from J, leaving 14 bases between them. Here the CDR3 reads CASSYSSRGIPYNEQFF. CDR3 DNA sequence: TGTGCCAGCAGTTACTCCTCTAGGGGGATCCCCTACAATGAGCAGTTCTTC.

The V and J genes are TRBV28 and TRBJ1-5, with D hard to call. Germline V gene sequence: CDR1 MDHEN, CDR2 SYDVKM. The ends were cut back, 6 bases at V and 3 bases at J, with 9 bases in the middle. The CDR3 length is 13 residues. The CDR3 protein is CASSIRDNQPQHF. The DNA of the CDR3 is TGTGCCAGCAGCATCCGGGACAATCAGCCCCAGCATTTT.

The rearrangement joins TRBV7-2 to TRBJ1-6, with 7 bases matching TRBD1. CDR3 size: 17 residues. From germline, CDR1 is SGHTA and CDR2 FQGNSA. Germline trimming cut 5 bases from V and 7 bases from J; bases unmatched to any gene: 14. CDR3 nucleotides: TGTGCCAGCAGCACTATGGGGACAGTCCGCTACAATTCACCCCTCCACTTT. Residues: CASSTMGTVRYNSPLHF.

The chain couples TRBV12-3 or TRBV12-4 to TRBJ2-1, with D possibly matching TRBD2 (5 bases). This CDR3 spans 13 amino acids. V lost 6 bases, J lost 8 bases, and 14 bases lay in between. CDR3 nucleotides: TGTGCCAGCAGCCCTCCGGGGTTCCATGAGCAGTTCTTC. Protein sequence: CASSPPGFHEQFF.

This chain joins TRBV6-5 and TRBJ2-7, with D perhaps matching TRBD1 (5 bases). The CDR3 is made up of 14 amino acids. Trimming left V 0 bases short and J 7 bases short, with 13 bases between. Germline-derived CDR1 and CDR2 are MNHEY and SVGAGI. CDR3 sequence reads: CASSYSRASGEQYF. The CDR3 nucleotides are TGTGCCAGCAGTTACTCCAGGGCTTCAGGGGAGCAGTACTTC.

The chain couples TRBV12-3 or TRBV12-4 to TRBJ1-2, with D maybe TRBD1 (6 bases). This CDR3 is built from 13 residues. The V gene lost 3 bases and the J gene lost 4 bases, with 9 bases spanning the gap. CDR3 residues: CASSFGDTYGYTF. CDR3 nucleotides: TGTGCCAGCAGTTTCGGGGACACCTATGGCTACACCTTC.

The rearrangement joins TRBV19 to TRBJ2-5; maybe TRBD1 (5 bases). There are 16 residues in the CDR3. With 0 bases removed from V and 3 bases from J, the gap between germline ends came to 14 bases. Germline V lookup: CDR1 LNHDA, CDR2 SQIVND (reference sequence). The CDR3 loop reads CASSIEGPPHKETQYF. The CDR3 coding sequence is TGTGCCAGTAGTATAGAGGGGCCCCCCCACAAAGAGACCCAGTACTTC.

CDR3: CASSEVTGGTGELFF. The CDR3 DNA reads TGTGCCAGCAGTGAAGTAACAGGGGGTACCGGGGAGCTGTTTTTT. V is TRBV2 and J is TRBJ2-2, with TRBD1 identical over 8 bases. Germline lookup yields CDR1 SNHLY and CDR2 FYNNEI. The CDR3 covers 15 residues. Trimming at V came to 1 base and at J to 5 bases, leaving 3 bases not matched to a gene.

V and J are TRBV18 and TRBJ1-5; perhaps TRBD1 as D (5 bases). CDR3 size: 14 residues. Looked up from germline, CDR1 is KGHSH and CDR2 is LQKENI. Trimming took off 1 base at V and 3 bases at J, with 7 bases between the two ends. The CDR3 loop is CASSPQGNNQPQHF. The CDR3, as DNA: TGTGCCAGCTCACCACAGGGGAACAATCAGCCCCAGCATTTT.

The chain joins TRBV18 to TRBJ1-4, with 8 bases matching TRBD1. Germline CDR1 reads KGHSH; CDR2 reads LQKENI. V gave up 2 bases and J gave up 8 bases; unmatched junction bases: 4. CDR3 length: 14 amino acids. The CDR3 nucleotides are TGTGCCAGCTCACCAGGACAGGGTATGGAAAAACTGTTTTTT. It codes for CASSPGQGMEKLFF.

The chain joins TRBV11-2 to TRBJ1-3; TRBD1 might be the D (6 bases). Trimming took 0 bases from V and 0 from J, leaving 15 bases between them. Germline V gene data show CDR1 as SGHAT and CDR2 as FQNNGV. This CDR3 is 18 amino acids long. The CDR3 sequence is CASSLEGRGPSSGNTIYF. The DNA of the CDR3 is TGTGCCAGCAGCTTAGAGGGCAGGGGACCGAGCTCTGGAAACACCATATATTTT. Full variable domain (remainder filled in from reference TRBV11-2 and TRBJ1-3): EAGVAQSPRYKIIEKRQSVAFWCNPISGHATLYWYQQILGQGPKLLIQFQNNGVVDDSQLPKDRFSAERLKGVDSTLKIQPAKLEDSAVYLCASSLEGRGPSSGNTIYFGEGSWLTVV.

The CDR3: CASSPSGGLDEQYF. In DNA, the CDR3 is TGTGCCAGCAGCCCCAGCGGGGGACTCGACGAGCAGTACTTC. The chain links TRBV28 to TRBJ2-7, with 8 bases fitting TRBD2. Germline V gives CDR1 MDHEN, CDR2 SYDVKM. The CDR3 contains 14 residues. The J segment lost 5 bases and the V segment lost 6 bases, leaving 9 bases of the junction unmatched.

The gene calls are TRBV19 and TRBJ2-7; tentatively, D is TRBD2 (5 bases). V was trimmed by 1 base and J by 0 bases, leaving 10 bases between them. CDR1 is LNHDA and CDR2 is SQIVND in the germline V gene (reference sequence). This CDR3 contains 15 residues. CDR3 residues: CASSIAGGLSYEQYF. The CDR3 nucleotides read TGTGCCAGTAGTATAGCCGGCGGGCTCTCCTACGAGCAGTACTTC. Combining the CDR3 with reference TRBV19 and TRBJ2-7 gives the whole variable domain DGGITQSPKYLFRKEGQNVTLSCEQNLNHDAMYWYRQDPGQGLRLIYYSQIVNDFQKGDIAEGYSVSREKKESFPLTVTSAQKNPTAFYLCASSIAGGLSYEQYFGPGTRLTVT.

The V call is TRBV27, the J call TRBJ1-6; no firm D call. The CDR3 length is 15 residues. Germline-derived CDR1 and CDR2 are MNHEY and SMNVEV (reference sequence). The germline V and J ends were trimmed by 6 bases and 8 bases, with 17 bases remaining between them. The CDR3 region is CASRTTILSYSPLHF. DNA of the CDR3: TGTGCCAGCAGGACTACAATACTAAGTTATTCACCCCTCCACTTT.

The table lists this clone with a few counts. V and J are TRBV5-1 and TRBJ2-3; weak D call: TRBD2 (6 bases). CDR1 and CDR2 (germline): SGHRS, YFSETQ. With 5 bases removed from V and 2 bases from J, the gap between germline ends came to 12 bases. This CDR3 region has 14 residues. CDR3 nucleotides: TGCGCCAGCAGGGAGGGGATACTCACAGATACGCAGTATTTT. Protein: CASREGILTDTQYF.

The chain combines TRBV28 with TRBJ2-2, with D tentatively TRBD1 (5 bases). This CDR3 region has 17 residues. V was pared by 5 bases and J by 5 bases, with 21 bases between. Germline V gene lookup returns CDR1 MDHEN and CDR2 SYDVKM. The DNA of the CDR3 is TGTGCCAGCAGTGGGCAGGGAAAACCCGAATGGACCGGGGAGCTGTTTTTT. Translated, it gives CASSGQGKPEWTGELFF. Full variable domain (remainder filled in from reference TRBV28 and TRBJ2-2): DVKVTQSSRYLVKRTGEKVFLECVQDMDHENMFWYRQDPGLGLRLIYFSYDVKMKEKGDIPEGYSVSREKKERFSLILESASTNQTSMYLCASSGQGKPEWTGELFFGEGSRLTVL.

The chain employs TRBV9 and TRBJ1-3, with 9 bases fitting TRBD1. Germline assignment: CDR1 SGDLS and CDR2 YYNGEE. Germline trimming cut 3 bases from V and 2 bases from J; bases unmatched to any gene: 12. The CDR3 runs 18 residues. The CDR3 DNA reads TGTGCCAGCAGCGCGAGACCGGGACAGGGAACGACTGGAAACACCATATATTTT. Its protein product is CASSARPGQGTTGNTIYF.

The V gene is TRBV28, the J gene TRBJ2-1; TRBD2 agrees at 11 bases. The CDR3 is 15 residues long. In germline, CDR1 is MDHEN, CDR2 SYDVKM. V lost 2 bases and J lost 7; bases outside the gene matches: 4. CDR3 region: CASSLAASGRNEQFF. The CDR3 DNA reads TGTGCCAGCAGTTTAGCGGCTAGCGGGAGGAATGAGCAGTTCTTC.

V usage is TRBV6-2 or TRBV6-3 and J usage is TRBJ2-7, with D possibly being TRBD2 (5 bases). Trimming stripped 4 bases from V and 7 bases from J, with 14 bases between. Germline V gives CDR1 MNHEY, CDR2 SVGEGT. The CDR3 spans 13 residues. The CDR3 DNA reads TGTGCCAGCAGTTGGGCCGGAACGGGGGAGCAGTACTTC. It translates to CASSWAGTGEQYF.

V usage is TRBV28 and J usage is TRBJ1-2; possible D gene TRBD1, 5 bases. Germline CDR1 and CDR2: MDHEN and SYDVKM. V lost 2 bases to trimming and J lost 8 bases, with 18 bases between them. The CDR3 runs 15 residues. CDR3 in amino acids: CASSLSLGVSGGYTF. The CDR3 nucleotides are TGTGCCAGCAGTTTAAGCTTAGGGGTTTCTGGGGGCTACACCTTC.

This clone was observed a single time. The chain employs TRBV7-9 and TRBJ2-5; weak D call: TRBD2 (5 bases). CDR1 is SEHNR, CDR2 FQNEAQ, per germline (reference sequence). V shed 5 bases and J shed 7 bases, with 8 bases lying between them. The CDR3 covers 11 residues. CDR3 coding DNA: TGTGCCAGCAGCCCCGAGGGGACCCAGTACTTC. It codes for CASSPEGTQYF.

This sequence joins TRBV7-8 and TRBJ2-7, with 7 bases aligning to TRBD2. V lost 3 bases to trimming and J lost 2 bases; unmatched junction nucleotides: 19. The CDR3 extends over 19 amino acids. Germline CDR1 is SGHVS and CDR2 is FQNEAQ. The CDR3 DNA sequence: TGTGCCAGCAGCTTCACCTGGGCCTTCGAGGGAGGGGTTCCCTACGAGCAGTACTTC. Its protein is CASSFTWAFEGGVPYEQYF.

This clone has just one count. The genes are TRBV18 and TRBJ1-5; D gene unclear. Germline V gene data show CDR1 as KGHSH and CDR2 as LQKENI. This CDR3 contains 15 residues. The V end was cut by 4 bases, the J end by 0 bases, with 10 bases between. The CDR3 DNA reads as TGTGCCAGCTCACTCGAGGTTGCTAGCAATCAGCCCCAGCATTTT. This sequence encodes CASSLEVASNQPQHF.

This clone was seen only once. Here the CDR3 DNA reads TGTGCCAGCAGTTTTTTTGACGGGAGGGTCCTCTCCTACAATGAGCAGTTCTTC. It translates to CASSFFDGRVLSYNEQFF. The rearrangement uses TRBV28 and TRBJ2-1; 8 bases map to TRBD2. The germline CDR1 and CDR2 sequences are MDHEN and SYDVKM. The CDR3 extends over 18 amino acids. The junction had 10 bases not matched to a gene; V was cut back by 3 bases and J by 0 bases.

This clone was counted a single time. V gene TRBV12-3 or TRBV12-4 combines with J gene TRBJ1-5, with TRBD1 as a possible D gene (6 bases). V was pared by 3 bases and J by 9 bases, with 9 bases between. The CDR3 contains 12 residues. The DNA for the CDR3 is TGTGCCAGCAGTTTGACAGGTCGGCCCCAGCATTTT. It yields the protein CASSLTGRPQHF.

The chain couples TRBV2 to TRBJ1-2; 9 bases fit TRBD1. Germline loops: CDR1 SNHLY, CDR2 FYNNEI. CDR3 length: 13 amino acids. The V segment lost 5 bases and the J segment 3 bases; nucleotides outside the gene matches: 1. This CDR3 reads CASSRDRDYGYTF. CDR3 nucleotide sequence: TGTGCCAGCAGTCGGGACAGGGACTATGGCTACACCTTC. Drawing the rest from reference TRBV2 and TRBJ1-2, the complete variable domain is EPEVTQTPSHQVTQMGQEVILRCVPISNHLYFYWYRQILGQKVEFLVSFYNNEISEKSEIFDDQFSVERPDGSNFTLKIRSTKLEDSAMYFCASSRDRDYGYTFGSGTRLTVV.

V usage is TRBV16 and J usage is TRBJ1-3, with TRBD1 matching over 8 bases. In germline, CDR1 is KGHSY, CDR2 FQNENV. The CDR3 has 15 amino acids. Trimming removed 4 bases from V and 2 bases from J; junction bases left unmatched: 4. The CDR3 DNA is TGTGCCAGCAGCCGTCAGGGGGCGACTGGAAACACCATATATTTT. Its protein is CASSRQGATGNTIYF. The variable domain in full, completed from reference TRBV16 and TRBJ1-3, reads GEEVAQTPKHLVRGEGQKAKLYCAPIKGHSYVFWYQQVLKNEFKFLISFQNENVFDETGMPKERFSAKCLPNSPCSLEIQATKLEDSAVYFCASSRQGATGNTIYFGEGSWLTVV.

CDR3 sequence: CASSSDRSYEQYF. DNA for the CDR3: TGTGCCAGCAGCTCGGACAGGTCCTACGAGCAGTACTTC. This chain joins TRBV13 and TRBJ2-7, with TRBD1 identical over 7 bases. V gave up 4 bases and J gave up 1 base; unmatched junction bases: 1. CDR1 and CDR2 (germline): PRHDT, FYEKMQ (reference sequence). The CDR3 contains 13 residues.

CDR3 in amino acids: CASSPMTGFEQYF. Here the CDR3 DNA reads TGTGCCAGTAGTCCGATGACGGGGTTCGAGCAGTACTTC. The chain joins TRBV19 to TRBJ2-7, with D tentatively TRBD2 (5 bases). In germline, CDR1 is LNHDA, CDR2 SQIVND (reference sequence). The CDR3 sequence is 13 residues long. The germline V and J ends were trimmed by 5 bases and 6 bases, with 14 bases remaining between them.